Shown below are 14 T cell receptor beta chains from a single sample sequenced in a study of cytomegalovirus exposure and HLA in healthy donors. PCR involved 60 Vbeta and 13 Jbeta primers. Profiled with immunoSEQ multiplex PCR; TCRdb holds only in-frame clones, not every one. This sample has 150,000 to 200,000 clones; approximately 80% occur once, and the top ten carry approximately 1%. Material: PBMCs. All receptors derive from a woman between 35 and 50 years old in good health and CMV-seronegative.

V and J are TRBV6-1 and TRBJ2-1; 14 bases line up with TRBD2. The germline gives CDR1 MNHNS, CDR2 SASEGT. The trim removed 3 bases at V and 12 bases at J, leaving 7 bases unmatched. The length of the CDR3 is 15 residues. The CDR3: CASSDPGLAGVAQFF. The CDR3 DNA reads TGTGCCAGCAGTGATCCGGGACTAGCGGGAGTGGCGCAGTTCTTC.

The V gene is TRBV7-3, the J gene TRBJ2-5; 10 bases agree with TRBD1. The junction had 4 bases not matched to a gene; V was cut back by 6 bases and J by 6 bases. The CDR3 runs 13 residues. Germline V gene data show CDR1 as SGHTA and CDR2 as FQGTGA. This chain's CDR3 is CASRTGGVQTQYF. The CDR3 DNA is TGTGCCAGCAGGACAGGGGGCGTGCAGACCCAGTACTTC.

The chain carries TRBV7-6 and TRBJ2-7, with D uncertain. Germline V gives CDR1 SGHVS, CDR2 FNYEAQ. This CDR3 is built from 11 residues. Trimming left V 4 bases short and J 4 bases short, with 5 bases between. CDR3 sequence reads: CASSSQYEQYF. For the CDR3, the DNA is TGTGCCAGCAGCTCACAGTACGAGCAGTACTTC.

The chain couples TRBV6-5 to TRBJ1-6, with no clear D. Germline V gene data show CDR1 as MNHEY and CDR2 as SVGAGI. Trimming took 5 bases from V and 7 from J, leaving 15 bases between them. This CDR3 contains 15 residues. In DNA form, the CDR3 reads TGTGCCAGCAGTCAATACGACATTGGGAATTCACCCCTCCACTTT. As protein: CASSQYDIGNSPLHF.

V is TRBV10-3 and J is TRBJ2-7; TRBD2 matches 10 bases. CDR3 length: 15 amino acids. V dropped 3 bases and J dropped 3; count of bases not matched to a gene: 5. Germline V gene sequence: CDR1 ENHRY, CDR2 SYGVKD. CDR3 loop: CAISESGRADYEQYF. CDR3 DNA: TGTGCCATCAGTGAAAGCGGGAGGGCCGACTACGAGCAGTACTTC.

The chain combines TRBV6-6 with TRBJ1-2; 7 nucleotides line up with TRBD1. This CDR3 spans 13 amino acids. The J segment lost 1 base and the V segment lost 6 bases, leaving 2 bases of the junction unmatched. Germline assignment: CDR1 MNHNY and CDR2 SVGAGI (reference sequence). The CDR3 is CASSRDSNYGYTF. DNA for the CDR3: TGTGCCAGCAGCCGGGACAGTAACTATGGCTACACCTTC.

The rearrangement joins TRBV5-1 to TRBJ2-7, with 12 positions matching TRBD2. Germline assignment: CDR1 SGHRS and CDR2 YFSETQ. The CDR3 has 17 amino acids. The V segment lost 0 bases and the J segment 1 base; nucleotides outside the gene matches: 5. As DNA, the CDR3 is TGCGCCAGCAGCTTGGGACTAGCGGGAGCCCAATCCTACGAGCAGTACTTC. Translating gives CASSLGLAGAQSYEQYF.

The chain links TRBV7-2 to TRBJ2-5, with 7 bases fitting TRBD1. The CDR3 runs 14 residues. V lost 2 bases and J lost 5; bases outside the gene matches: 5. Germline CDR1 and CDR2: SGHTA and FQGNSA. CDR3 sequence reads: CASSLNRGSETQYF. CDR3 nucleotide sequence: TGTGCCAGCAGCTTAAACAGGGGATCGGAGACCCAGTACTTC.

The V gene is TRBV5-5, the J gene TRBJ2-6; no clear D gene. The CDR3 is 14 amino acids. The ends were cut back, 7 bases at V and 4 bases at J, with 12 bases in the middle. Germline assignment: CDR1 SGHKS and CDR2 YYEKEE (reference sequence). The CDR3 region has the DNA TGTGCCAGCGGAGCTCTCACCGGGGCCAACGTCCTGACTTTC. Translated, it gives CASGALTGANVLTF.

DNA of the CDR3: TGCGCCAGCAGCTTGGGGGGCGGGACGTACCAAGAGACCCAGTACTTC. Translation gives CASSLGGGTYQETQYF. The chain carries TRBV5-1 and TRBJ2-5; D possibly corresponds to TRBD2 (6 bases). CDR3 size: 16 residues. CDR1 and CDR2 (germline): SGHRS, YFSETQ. The V gene lost 0 bases and the J gene lost 0 bases, with 12 bases spanning the gap.

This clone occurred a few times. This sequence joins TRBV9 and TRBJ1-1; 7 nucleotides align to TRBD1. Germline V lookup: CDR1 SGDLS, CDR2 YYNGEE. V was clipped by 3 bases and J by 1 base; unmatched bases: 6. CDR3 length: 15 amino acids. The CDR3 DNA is TGTGCCAGCAGCGCGCAGGACAGGCCGAACACTGAAGCTTTCTTT. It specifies CASSAQDRPNTEAFF.

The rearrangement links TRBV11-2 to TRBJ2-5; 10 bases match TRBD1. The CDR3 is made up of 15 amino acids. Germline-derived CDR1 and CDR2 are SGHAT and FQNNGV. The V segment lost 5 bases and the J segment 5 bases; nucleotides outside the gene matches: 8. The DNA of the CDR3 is TGTGCCAGCAGCGGGGGACAGGGGCCAGAGGAGACCCAGTACTTC. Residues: CASSGGQGPEETQYF.

The CDR3, as DNA: TGTGCCAGCAGGGCGACAGGGACGGGGGAGCTGTTTTTT. It translates to CASRATGTGELFF. The rearrangement uses TRBV6-5 and TRBJ2-2; 7 bases are a match to TRBD1. CDR3 size: 13 residues. Unmatched junction bases numbered 6, after V lost 6 bases and J lost 8 bases. Germline CDR1 and CDR2: MNHEY and SVGAGI.

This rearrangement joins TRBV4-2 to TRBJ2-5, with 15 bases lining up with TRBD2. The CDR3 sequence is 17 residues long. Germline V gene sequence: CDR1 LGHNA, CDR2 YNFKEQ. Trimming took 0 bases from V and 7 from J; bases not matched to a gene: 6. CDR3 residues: CASSQDGTGLAGGTQYF. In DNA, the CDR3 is TGTGCCAGCAGCCAAGATGGTACGGGACTAGCGGGAGGGACCCAGTACTTC.